This entry features one T cell receptor (beta chain) sequence. CDR1 and CDR2 from the germline V gene are SNHLY and FYNNEI. Germline trimming cut 1 base from V and 0 bases from J; bases unmatched to any gene: 0. The CDR3 contains 15 residues. Sequencing was performed with immunoSEQ multiplex PCR; in TCRdb, only in-frame clones are kept and a portion is missing. This sample yields 150,000 to 200,000 clones, of which approximately 87% are seen a single time; over 9.5% belongs to the top ten. The record originates from a study of blood T cell repertoires in COVID-19. This TCR derives from a woman aged 55-70 years with COVID-19, enrolled during active disease. The chain joins TRBV2 to TRBJ2-7; 10 bases agree with TRBD1. Sequencing input: peripheral blood. The CDR3 reads CASSEGDRGSYEQYF. The CDR3, as DNA: TGTGCCAGCAGTGAAGGGGACAGGGGCTCCTACGAGCAGTACTTC. Drawing the rest from reference TRBV2 and TRBJ2-7, the complete variable domain is EPEVTQTPSHQVTQMGQEVILRCVPISNHLYFYWYRQILGQKVEFLVSFYNNEISEKSEIFDDQFSVERPDGSNFTLKIRSTKLEDSAMYFCASSEGDRGSYEQYFGPGTRLTVT.